The rows below give T cell receptor beta chains drawn from one sample of a study of human T cells and chemical hapten exposure. TCRdb passed the RACE reads through MiXCR, listing each CDR3 protein once. Among 70,000 to 90,000 distinct CDR3 sequences listed, about 10% were seen once. Sequenced material: whole blood, taken in connection with sensitization to the hapten diphenylcyclopropenone (DPC). These receptors were collected from a woman between 50 and 59 years old with alopecia areata. Some clones in this sample may be carry-over from other donors' samples. Each CDR3 is given with its conserved first and last residue. Fields, in order: D gene, J gene, clone size, CDR3 length, V gene, CDR3 DNA, CDR3 protein. The D gene is left open where the match is weak. Clone sizes are given selectively: once, few, many, or a class where the clone is expanded.

D: .; J: TRBJ2-1; size: .; length: 14; V: TRBV3-1; DNA: TGTGCCAGCAGCCAACCCGGCCCCCGCATTGAGCAGTTCTTC; CDR3: CASSQPGPRIEQFF
D: .; J: TRBJ2-2; size: many; length: 14; V: TRBV7-7; DNA: TGTGCCAGCAGCTTAGCGCTCGAGTCCGGGGAGCTGTTTTTT; CDR3: CASSLALESGELFF
D: .; J: TRBJ1-3; size: few; length: 14; V: TRBV7-2; DNA: TGTGCCAGCAGTTCTGACAGAGCTGGAAACACCATATATTTT; CDR3: CASSSDRAGNTIYF
D: TRBD2; J: TRBJ2-1; size: few; length: 15; V: TRBV29-1; DNA: TGCAGCGCCGAGGGGACTAGCGGGAGGGCCAATGAGCAGTTCTTC; CDR3: CSAEGTSGRANEQFF
D: TRBD1; J: TRBJ2-7; size: many; length: 12; V: TRBV20-1; DNA: TGCAGTGCTAGACCCGGACAGGGTCAGCAGTACTTC; CDR3: CSARPGQGQQYF
D: TRBD1; J: TRBJ1-4; size: .; length: 15; V: TRBV4-3; DNA: TGCGCCAGCAGCCAAGGGGACAGACGTAATGAAAAACTGTTTTTT; CDR3: CASSQGDRRNEKLFF
D: .; J: TRBJ2-1; size: many; length: 15; V: TRBV14; DNA: TGTGCCAGCAGCCAAGATTTAGGCCACCCCAGCGAGCAGTTCTTC; CDR3: CASSQDLGHPSEQFF
D: .; J: TRBJ2-1; size: .; length: 15; V: TRBV7-7; DNA: TGTGCCAGCAGCTTAGCCCCTTTGGCAGGCAATGAGCAGTTCTTC; CDR3: CASSLAPLAGNEQFF
D: TRBD1; J: TRBJ2-7; size: few; length: 14; V: TRBV2; DNA: TGTGCCAGCAGGGATCGGACAGGGGAAGGCGAGCAGTACTTC; CDR3: CASRDRTGEGEQYF
D: .; J: TRBJ1-2; size: many; length: 14; V: TRBV10-2; DNA: TGCGCCAGCAGTGTATTTGGGATCGTCTATGGCTACACCTTC; CDR3: CASSVFGIVYGYTF
D: .; J: TRBJ1-5; size: .; length: 15; V: TRBV18; DNA: TGTGCCAGCTCACCCGTAGCCAGCCCAAATCAGCCCCAGCATTTT; CDR3: CASSPVASPNQPQHF
D: .; J: TRBJ2-5; size: few; length: 16; V: TRBV10-1; DNA: TGCGCCAGCAGTGAGTTTCAAGACAAAAACCAAGAGACCCAGTACTTC; CDR3: CASSEFQDKNQETQYF
D: TRBD2; J: TRBJ2-1; size: .; length: 15; V: TRBV3-1; DNA: TGTGCCAGCAGCCTCGCCAGCGGGAGTTTCAATGAGCAGTTCTTC; CDR3: CASSLASGSFNEQFF
D: TRBD2; J: TRBJ2-3; size: .; length: 14; V: TRBV10-1; DNA: TGCGCCAGCAGTGAGCTAGCGGGAGAAGATACGCAGTATTTT; CDR3: CASSELAGEDTQYF
D: .; J: TRBJ1-1; size: many; length: 13; V: TRBV14; DNA: TGTGCCAGCAGCCAAGATTCTGTCAGGGCGGCTTTCTTT; CDR3: CASSQDSVRAAFF
D: .; J: TRBJ2-4; size: few; length: 15; V: TRBV20-1; DNA: TGCAGTGCTAGAGAAAAAGCGGGAGCCAAAAACATTCAGTACTTC; CDR3: CSAREKAGAKNIQYF
D: .; J: TRBJ2-1; size: .; length: 17; V: TRBV5-4; DNA: TGTGCCAGCAGTCTGGGGTTAGCGCCCCGCTCCTACAATGAGCAGTTCTTC; CDR3: CASSLGLAPRSYNEQFF
D: TRBD2; J: TRBJ2-1; size: many; length: 15; V: TRBV7-9; DNA: TGTGCCAGCAGTAAAGGACTAGCGGGAGTCAATGAGCAGTTCTTC; CDR3: CASSKGLAGVNEQFF
D: .; J: TRBJ2-4; size: many; length: 14; V: TRBV20-1; DNA: TGCAGTGCTAGGGTCGGGACATCCAAAAACATTCAGTACTTC; CDR3: CSARVGTSKNIQYF
D: .; J: TRBJ1-5; size: many; length: 14; V: TRBV28; DNA: TGTGCCAGCAGTTTATGGGGGGGGTCTCAGCCCCAGCATTTT; CDR3: CASSLWGGSQPQHF
D: TRBD2; J: TRBJ2-2; size: many; length: 16; V: TRBV7-2; DNA: TGTGCCAGCAGCTTCCGCGGGAGGGTTAACACCGGGGAGCTGTTTTTT; CDR3: CASSFRGRVNTGELFF
D: .; J: TRBJ1-2; size: few; length: 12; V: TRBV28; DNA: TGTGCCAGCCGAGAGACAGCCTATGGCTACACCTTC; CDR3: CASRETAYGYTF
D: TRBD1; J: TRBJ1-1; size: .; length: 13; V: TRBV25-1; DNA: TGTGCCAGCTGGACAGGGGGCTATACTGAAGCTTTCTTT; CDR3: CASWTGGYTEAFF
D: .; J: TRBJ1-1; size: many; length: 12; V: TRBV7-9; DNA: TGTGCCAGCAGCCCGCAACAGGGAAGAGCTTTCTTT; CDR3: CASSPQQGRAFF